What follows describes a single TCR beta chain. This sample is drawn from a study of blood T cell repertoires in COVID-19. Germline CDR1 reads LGHNA; CDR2 reads YNFKEQ. The CDR3 contains 11 residues. Trimming left V 3 bases short and J 8 bases short, with 5 bases between. Generated by immunoSEQ multiplex PCR, the TCRdb table keeps only in-frame clones and is missing some. The sample lists some 190,000 clones; more than 75% were seen once. Recruitment covered about 25 US areas and drew participants whose ages spanned 18 to 89 years. V and J are TRBV4-2 and TRBJ2-1; possibly TRBD2 for D (5 bases). This sequence was found in a man between 40 and 49 years old with acute COVID-19. Sequenced: PBMCs or T cells enriched from blood (not recorded which). CDR3 region: CASSQRDEQFF. The CDR3 bases are TGTGCCAGCAGCCAGAGGGATGAGCAGTTCTTC.